This T cell receptor (beta chain) was identified during a study of OX40 agonist ivuxolimab in advanced cancers. At the level of the study: Prior anti-PD-1, anti-PD-L1 or anti-CTLA-4 therapy was allowed; around 40% had some.

Whole-study findings and limits: Several nonresponders also turned out to have low normalized T-cell clonal expansion.

On this clone itself: Its specificity is unknown.

Generated by immunoSEQ multiplex PCR, the TCRdb table keeps only in-frame clones and is missing some. The sample carries roughly 50,000 clones, roughly 90% recorded once. Systemic immunosuppression or a history of autoimmune disease excluded patients. This CDR3 has 14 residues. V shed 2 bases, J shed 5 bases, and the junction held 4 bases outside the gene matches. CDR1 and CDR2 from the germline V gene are MDHEN and SYDVKM. V is TRBV28 and J is TRBJ1-1; 8 bases are shared with TRBD1. This clonotype originated in an adult with an advanced solid tumor such as melanoma, head and neck, liver or kidney cancer. The sequences come from CD4+ or CD8+ T cells sorted from blood, collected in a trial of the OX40 agonist ivuxolimab. Written as DNA, the CDR3 is TGTGCCAGCAGTTTAGCAGGGGGCGGTACTGAAGCTTTCTTT. Amino acids: CASSLAGGGTEAFF. The full variable domain, completed using reference TRBV28 and TRBJ1-1, is DVKVTQSSRYLVKRTGEKVFLECVQDMDHENMFWYRQDPGLGLRLIYFSYDVKMKEKGDIPEGYSVSREKKERFSLILESASTNQTSMYLCASSLAGGGTEAFFGQGTRLTVV.